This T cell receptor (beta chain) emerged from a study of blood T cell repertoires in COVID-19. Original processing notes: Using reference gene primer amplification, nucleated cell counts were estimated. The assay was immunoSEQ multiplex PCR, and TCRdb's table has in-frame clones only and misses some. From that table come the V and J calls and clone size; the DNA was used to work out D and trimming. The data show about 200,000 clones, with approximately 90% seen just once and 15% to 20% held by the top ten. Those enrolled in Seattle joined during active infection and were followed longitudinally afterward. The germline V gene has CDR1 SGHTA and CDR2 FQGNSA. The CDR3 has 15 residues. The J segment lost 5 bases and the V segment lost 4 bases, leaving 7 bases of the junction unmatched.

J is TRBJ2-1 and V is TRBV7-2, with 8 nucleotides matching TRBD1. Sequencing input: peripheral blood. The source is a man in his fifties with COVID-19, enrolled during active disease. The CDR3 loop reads CASSSDGQGHNEQFF. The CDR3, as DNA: TGTGCCAGCAGCTCCGACGGACAGGGCCACAATGAGCAGTTCTTC.